This TCR beta chain appears in the sequencing data of a study of shared clonotypes between healthy human individuals. Trimming took 0 bases from V and 6 from J, leaving 8 bases between them. The CDR3 contains 14 residues. Germline loops: CDR1 LNHDA, CDR2 SQIVND (reference sequence). Generated by immunoSEQ multiplex PCR, the TCRdb table keeps only in-frame clones and is missing some. The repertoire holds 500,000 or so clones, with about 96% as singletons. The rearrangement joins TRBV19 to TRBJ2-2; no clear D. The clonotype was recovered from a woman in her 30s in good health. Specimen: naive CD4+ T cells sorted from blood. Subset meaning: CD45RA+ positively selected. The CDR3 DNA reads TGTGCCAGTAGTATAGAGACTCGGGCCGGGGAGCTGTTTTTT. It yields the protein CASSIETRAGELFF.